The count of the clone carrying this T cell receptor beta chain is one. Its antigen is currently unknown. The data originate from a study of T cell responses to AZD1222 COVID-19 vaccine. Study-wide points: The study identified only a handful of AZD1222 recipients as seropositive at baseline. Spike-specific TCR breadth and depth rose after two AZD1222 doses. Spike was spanned by vaccine-associated CD4 TCRs, with dominance at 160-218 and 743-854. Close to half of all spike-specific TCRs reportedly target regions of the variants that are unmutated.

The germline CDR1 and CDR2 sequences are ENHRY and SYGVKD. The CDR3 loop spans 13 amino acids. V shed 9 bases and J shed 9 bases, with 17 bases lying between them. Measured with immunoSEQ multiplex PCR; TCRdb has only the in-frame clones, and not every one. The repertoire holds more than 120,000 clones, with roughly 86% as singletons. The rearrangement links TRBV10-3 to TRBJ2-2, with D possibly being TRBD1 (5 bases). The receptor was isolated from an adult who received the AZD1222 COVID-19 vaccine. The sequencing used peripheral blood, collected 28 days after the second AZD1222 dose. The DNA of the CDR3 is TGTGCCATGGGGCAGGGTAACAGGCGGGAGCTGTTTTTT. Translated, it gives CAMGQGNRRELFF.